This T cell receptor beta chain stems from a study of persistence of HIV-infected CD4 T cells. This was the immunoSEQ version 4 assay in survey mode. Each sample used up to 1 ug genomic DNA diluted to approximately 9.2 ng/uL. The table came from immunoSEQ multiplex PCR; TCRdb's copy has only in-frame clones and leaves some out. The sample records about 36,000 clones, approximately 81% being singletons. The CDR3 loop spans 14 amino acids. Looked up from germline, CDR1 is MDHEN and CDR2 is SYDVKM. Trimming shortened V by 8 bases and J by 1 base, and 13 bases separated the two germline ends. Cells were stimulated with overlapping HIV-1 Gag 15-mer peptides. CD40L-negative CD69-negative CD45RO-high memory CD4+ T cells were sorted as populations depleted of antigen-responding cells. An approximately 18-hour stimulation of CD8-depleted PBMCs used anti-CD28/CD49d costimulation, CD40-blocking antibody and enfuvirtide.

As for this clone: Its antigen remains unknown.

The source of this sequence is an adult with HIV. The donor label of this sample is uncertain. The rearrangement joins TRBV28 to TRBJ2-3; TRBD1 is a possible D gene (5 bases). The sequencing used cultured CD4+ T cells from PBMCs, collected from a patient who received antiretroviral therapy. CDR3 DNA: TGTGCCAGCGGTCTTTTAGGGGGCACAGATACGCAGTATTTT. Its translation is CASGLLGGTDTQYF. The full variable domain, rest sourced from reference TRBV28 and TRBJ2-3, is DVKVTQSSRYLVKRTGEKVFLECVQDMDHENMFWYRQDPGLGLRLIYFSYDVKMKEKGDIPEGYSVSREKKERFSLILESASTNQTSMYLCASGLLGGTDTQYFGPGTRLTVL.